This T cell receptor beta chain appears in the sequencing data of a study of T cell changes during pregnancy in multiple sclerosis. Generated by immunoSEQ multiplex PCR, the TCRdb table keeps only in-frame clones and is missing some. The table lists just over 90,000 clones, roughly 91% of them singletons. CDR3 length: 15 residues. The germline V gene has CDR1 MDHEN and CDR2 SYDVKM. V lost 8 bases and J 3 bases, leaving 20 bases between the germline ends. The material was peripheral blood, obtained after pregnancy. This receptor was identified in a female donor in good health, enrolled as a control in a pregnancy study. The chain links TRBV28 to TRBJ2-7; tentatively, D is TRBD2 (5 bases). CDR3 nucleotides: TGTGCCAGCTGCCCGGAAGGACTCTACCGCTACGAGCAGTACTTC. Amino acid sequence: CASCPEGLYRYEQYF.